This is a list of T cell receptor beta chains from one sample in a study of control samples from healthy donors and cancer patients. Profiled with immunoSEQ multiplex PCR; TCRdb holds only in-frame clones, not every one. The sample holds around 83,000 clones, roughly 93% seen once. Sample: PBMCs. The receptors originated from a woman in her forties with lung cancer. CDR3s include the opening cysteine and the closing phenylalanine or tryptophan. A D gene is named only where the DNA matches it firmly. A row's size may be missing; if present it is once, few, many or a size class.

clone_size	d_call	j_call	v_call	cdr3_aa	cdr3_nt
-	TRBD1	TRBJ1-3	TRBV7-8	CASSLGRQGVSGNTIYF	TGTGCCAGCAGCTTAGGGAGACAGGGAGTATCCGGAAACACCATATATTTT
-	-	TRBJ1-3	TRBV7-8	CASSPRESSGNTIYF	TGTGCCAGCAGCCCTAGGGAGAGCTCTGGAAACACCATATATTTT
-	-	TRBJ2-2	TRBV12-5	CASGHGQQSGELFF	TGTGCTAGTGGTCACGGTCAGCAGTCCGGGGAGCTGTTTTTT
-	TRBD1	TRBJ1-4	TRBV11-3	CASSPRDRGVEKLFF	TGTGCCAGCAGCCCGAGAGACAGGGGTGTTGAAAAACTGTTTTTT
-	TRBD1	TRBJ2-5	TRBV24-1	CATSAGTAAQETQYF	TGTGCCACCAGTGCCGGGACAGCGGCTCAAGAGACCCAGTACTTC
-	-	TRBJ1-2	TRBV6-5	CASSYDLFGYTF	TGTGCCAGCAGTTACGACCTGTTCGGCTACACCTTC
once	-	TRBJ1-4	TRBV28	CASGRPFEKLFF	TGTGCCAGCGGGAGGCCATTCGAAAAACTGTTTTTT
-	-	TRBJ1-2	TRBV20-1	CSAGANYGYTF	TGCAGTGCCGGGGCTAACTATGGCTACACCTTC
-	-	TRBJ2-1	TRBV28	CASSLNYNEQFF	TGTGCCAGCAGTTTAAATTACAATGAGCAGTTCTTC
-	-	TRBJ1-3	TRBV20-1	CSANSGNTIYF	TGCAGTGCTAACTCTGGAAACACCATATATTTT
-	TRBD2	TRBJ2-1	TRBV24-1	CATVGRGGPNEQFF	TGTGCCACCGTTGGGCGGGGGGGCCCCAATGAGCAGTTCTTC
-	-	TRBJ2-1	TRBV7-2	CASSPLRVPRGNEQFF	TGTGCCAGCAGCCCCCTCCGCGTGCCCCGCGGGAATGAGCAGTTCTTC
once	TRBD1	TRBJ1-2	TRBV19	CATADRGFSNYGYTF	TGTGCCACCGCGGACAGGGGTTTTTCTAACTATGGCTACACCTTC
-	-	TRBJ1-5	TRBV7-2	CASSSDHERPQHF	TGTGCCAGCAGCTCAGACCACGAGAGGCCCCAGCATTTT
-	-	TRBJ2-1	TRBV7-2	CASSALRIGEQFF	TGTGCCAGCAGCGCCCTTCGGATAGGTGAGCAGTTCTTC
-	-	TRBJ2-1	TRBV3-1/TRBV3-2	CASSPWVSVGVDEQFF	TGTGCCAGCAGCCCGTGGGTCAGTGTGGGGGTGGATGAGCAGTTCTTC
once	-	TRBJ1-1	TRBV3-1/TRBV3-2	CASSLRVNTEAFF	TGTGCCAGCAGCCTCCGAGTGAACACTGAAGCTTTCTTT
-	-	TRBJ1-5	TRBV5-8	CASSLWQKDQPQHF	TGTGCCAGCAGCTTGTGGCAGAAAGATCAGCCCCAGCATTTT
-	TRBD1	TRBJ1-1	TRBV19	CASRARDRGIWSTEAFF	TGTGCCAGTAGAGCCCGGGACAGGGGAATTTGGAGCACTGAAGCTTTCTTT
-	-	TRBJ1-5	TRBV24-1	CATSDPGGPQHF	TGTGCCACCAGTGACCCCGGCGGTCCCCAGCATTTT
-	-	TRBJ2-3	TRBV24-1	CATSDRSRGSSTDTQYF	TGTGCCACCAGTGATCGGAGCAGGGGATCTAGCACAGATACGCAGTATTTT
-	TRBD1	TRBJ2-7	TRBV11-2	CASSLGQGANAYEQYF	TGTGCCAGCAGCTTGGGACAGGGGGCTAACGCCTACGAGCAGTACTTC
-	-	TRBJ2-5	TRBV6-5	CASTYNSGETQYF	TGTGCCAGCACCTACAATTCTGGCGAGACCCAGTACTTC
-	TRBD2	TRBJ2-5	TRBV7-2	CASSPGGGETQYF	TGTGCCAGCAGCCCGGGGGGGGGAGAGACCCAGTACTTC
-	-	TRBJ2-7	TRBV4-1	CASSQDYVESTYEQYF	TGCGCCAGCAGCCAAGATTACGTTGAGTCCACCTACGAGCAGTACTTC
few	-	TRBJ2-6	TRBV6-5	CATGVSGANVLTF	TGTGCCACAGGGGTGAGTGGGGCCAACGTCCTGACTTTC
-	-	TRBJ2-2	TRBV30	CAWTRVGELFF	TGTGCCTGGACTCGAGTCGGGGAGCTGTTTTTT
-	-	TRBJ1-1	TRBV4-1	CASSQDLTQPTLNTEAFF	TGCGCCAGCAGCCAAGATCTAACGCAGCCGACTTTGAACACTGAAGCTTTCTTT
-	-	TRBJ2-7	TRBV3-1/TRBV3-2	CASSQDRGGEGPNYEQYF	TGTGCCAGCAGCCAAGACCGGGGCGGGGAAGGACCGAACTACGAGCAGTACTTC
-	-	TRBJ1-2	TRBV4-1	CASSQPKTANYGYTF	TGCGCCAGCAGCCAGCCAAAGACAGCCAACTATGGCTACACCTTC
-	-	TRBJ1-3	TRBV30	CAWSAKYRTTGNTIYF	TGTGCCTGGAGTGCAAAGTACAGGACCACTGGAAACACCATATATTTT
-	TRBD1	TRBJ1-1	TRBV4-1	CASSQDVQGALNTEAFF	TGCGCCAGCAGCCAAGATGTCCAGGGGGCTCTGAACACTGAAGCTTTCTTT
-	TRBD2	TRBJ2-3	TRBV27	CASSPGLAQYF	TGTGCCAGCTCCCCAGGACTAGCGCAGTATTTT
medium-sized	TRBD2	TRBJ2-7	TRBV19	CAPRGGLAGSATYEQYF	TGTGCCCCCCGGGGGGGACTAGCGGGGTCCGCGACCTACGAGCAGTACTTC
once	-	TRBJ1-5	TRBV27	CASSPFRGQDGNGNQPQHF	TGTGCCAGCAGCCCCTTCCGAGGGCAGGATGGAAATGGCAATCAGCCCCAGCATTTT
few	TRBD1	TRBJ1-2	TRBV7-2	CASSLRQGDFGYTF	TGTGCCAGCAGCTTACGGCAGGGGGATTTTGGCTACACCTTC
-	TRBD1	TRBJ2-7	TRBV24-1	CATSDADGTGSGNEQYF	TGTGCCACCAGTGACGCGGACGGGACAGGGAGTGGGAACGAGCAGTACTTC
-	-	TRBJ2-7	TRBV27	CASSSIGTPPEQYF	TGTGCCAGCAGTTCCATCGGGACACCCCCCGAGCAGTACTTC
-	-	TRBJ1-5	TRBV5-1	CASSLAYRGLGPQHF	TGCGCCAGCAGCTTGGCCTACCGGGGTCTTGGGCCCCAGCATTTT
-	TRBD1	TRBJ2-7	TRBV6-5	CASSLTGDEQYF	TGTGCCAGCAGCCTGACAGGGGACGAGCAGTACTTC